The sequence of this TCR beta chain was determined in a study of T cell changes during pregnancy in multiple sclerosis. The V and J ends lost 2 bases and 0 bases respectively, with 13 bases between them. In germline, CDR1 is SEHNR, CDR2 FQNEAQ (reference sequence). The length of the CDR3 is 16 residues. The assay was immunoSEQ multiplex PCR, and TCRdb's table has in-frame clones only and misses some. Altogether 72,000 or so clones are present, around 93% being singletons, with the ten largest covering over 2%. This clone has only a few counts. The specimen was peripheral blood, collected in the second trimester of pregnancy. This TCR derives from a female donor with multiple sclerosis, enrolled in a pregnancy study. This chain joins TRBV7-9 and TRBJ2-5; the D is unclear. CDR3 in DNA: TGTGCCAGCAGCTTACGACTCCAGAACAACCAAGAGACCCAGTACTTC. It yields the protein CASSLRLQNNQETQYF.